The 2 T cell receptor beta chains listed next were all sequenced from one sample in a study of shared clonotypes between healthy human individuals. This table comes from immunoSEQ multiplex PCR, and its TCRdb copy is limited to in-frame clones, with some not included. The table lists hundreds of thousands of clones, about 97% of them singletons. Sequenced sample: memory CD8+ T cells sorted from blood. The sample's subset: CD45RO+ cells pooled with CCR7-negative TemRA cells. Every receptor here comes from a young man in good health.

The genes are TRBV14 and TRBJ2-7; TRBD1 matches at 8 bases. The V and J ends lost 3 bases and 7 bases, in that order; junction bases with no gene match: 11. The germline V gene encodes CDR1 SGHDN and CDR2 FVKESK. There are 15 residues in the CDR3. CDR3: CASSQTGAGLGEQYF. Here the CDR3 DNA reads TGTGCCAGCAGCCAGACAGGGGCGGGCCTGGGGGAGCAGTACTTC. The full variable domain, in which reference TRBV14 and TRBJ2-7 provide the parts outside the CDR3, is EAGVTQFPSHSVIEKGQTVTLRCDPISGHDNLYWYRRVMGKEIKFLLHFVKESKQDESGMPNNRFLAERTGGTYSTLKVQPAELEDSGVYFCASSQTGAGLGEQYFGPGTRLTVT.

For the CDR3, the DNA is TGTGCCAGCAGGGGGACAGGGAAGGATGAGCAGTTCTTC. The encoded protein is CASRGTGKDEQFF. The chain links TRBV6-1 to TRBJ2-1; 9 bases align to TRBD1. The V gene's germline CDR1 is MNHNS and CDR2 SASEGT. The CDR3 is 13 residues long. The junction had 5 bases not matched to a gene; V was cut back by 6 bases and J by 8 bases.